The clone carrying this T cell receptor beta chain is labeled as medium-sized. The antigen remains unidentified. The data were produced by immunoSEQ multiplex PCR, yet TCRdb's version contains in-frame clones alone and is incomplete. Of over 65,000 clones listed, 85% to 95% are singletons. The sample originates from a study of OX40 agonist ivuxolimab in advanced cancers. The CDR3 contains 16 residues. The V and J ends lost 5 bases and 9 bases, in that order; junction bases with no gene match: 15. The germline CDR1 and CDR2 sequences are MNHEY and SMNVEV (reference sequence). Study-wide results and limits: Averaged across samples, CD8+ T cells carried more expanded clones than CD4+ did.

The origin of this receptor is an adult with an advanced solid tumor such as melanoma, head and neck, liver or kidney cancer. The sequenced sample was CD4+ or CD8+ T cells sorted from blood, obtained in a trial of the OX40 agonist ivuxolimab. The chain has TRBV27 and TRBJ2-1, with TRBD2 matching 8 bases. The CDR3 nucleotides read TGTGCCAGCAGTCCCCTGGGGCGGGGGGCCAGGGGTGAGCAGTTCTTC. This gives the protein CASSPLGRGARGEQFF.